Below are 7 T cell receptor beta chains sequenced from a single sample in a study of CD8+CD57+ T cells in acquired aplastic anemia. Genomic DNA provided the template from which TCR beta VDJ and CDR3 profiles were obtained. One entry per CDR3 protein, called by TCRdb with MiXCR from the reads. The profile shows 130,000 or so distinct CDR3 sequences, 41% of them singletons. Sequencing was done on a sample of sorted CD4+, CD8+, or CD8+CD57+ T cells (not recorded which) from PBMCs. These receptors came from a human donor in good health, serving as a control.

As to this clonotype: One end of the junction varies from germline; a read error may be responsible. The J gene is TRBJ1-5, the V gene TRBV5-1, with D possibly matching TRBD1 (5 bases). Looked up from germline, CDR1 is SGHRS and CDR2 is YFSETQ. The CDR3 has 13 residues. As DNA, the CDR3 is TGCACCAGCAGCTGGGGGTTCAAACAGCCCCAGCATTTT. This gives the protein CTSSWGFKQPQHF.

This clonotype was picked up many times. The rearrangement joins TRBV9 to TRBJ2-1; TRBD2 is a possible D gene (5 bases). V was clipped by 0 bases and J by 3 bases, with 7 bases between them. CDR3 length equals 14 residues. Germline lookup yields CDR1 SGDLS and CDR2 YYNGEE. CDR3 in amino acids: CASSVGDYYNEQFF. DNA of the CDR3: TGTGCCAGCAGCGTAGGAGACTACTACAATGAGCAGTTCTTC.

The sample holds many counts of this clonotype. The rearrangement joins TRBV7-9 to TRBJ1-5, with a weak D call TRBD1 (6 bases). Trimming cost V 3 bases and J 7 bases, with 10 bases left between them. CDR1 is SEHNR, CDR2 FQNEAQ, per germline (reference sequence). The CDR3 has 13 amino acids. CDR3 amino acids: CASSLGHNQPQHF. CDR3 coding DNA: TGTGCCAGCAGCTTGGGACATAACCAGCCCCAGCATTTT.

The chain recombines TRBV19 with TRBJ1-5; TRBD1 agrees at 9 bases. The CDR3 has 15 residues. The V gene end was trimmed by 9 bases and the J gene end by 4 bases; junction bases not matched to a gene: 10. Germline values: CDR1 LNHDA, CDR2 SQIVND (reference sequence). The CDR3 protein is CASSQGQGRNQPQHF. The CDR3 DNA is TGTGCCAGCAGCCAAGGACAGGGGCGGAATCAGCCCCAGCATTTT. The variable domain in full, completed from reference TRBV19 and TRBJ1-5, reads DGGITQSPKYLFRKEGQNVTLSCEQNLNHDAMYWYRQDPGQGLRLIYYSQIVNDFQKGDIAEGYSVSREKKESFPLTVTSAQKNPTAFYLCASSQGQGRNQPQHFGDGTRLSIL.

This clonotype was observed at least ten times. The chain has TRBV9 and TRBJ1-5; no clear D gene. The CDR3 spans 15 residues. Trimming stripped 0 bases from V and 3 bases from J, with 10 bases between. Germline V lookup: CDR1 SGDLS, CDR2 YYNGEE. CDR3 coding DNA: TGTGCCAGCAGCGTAGACCCCGATCACAATCAGCCCCAGCATTTT. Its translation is CASSVDPDHNQPQHF.

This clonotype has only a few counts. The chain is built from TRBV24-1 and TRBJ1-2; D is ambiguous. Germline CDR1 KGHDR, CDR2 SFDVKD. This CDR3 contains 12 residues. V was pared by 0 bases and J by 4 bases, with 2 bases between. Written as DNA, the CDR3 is TGTGCCACCAGTGATTTGTTCTATGGCTACACCTTC. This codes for CATSDLFYGYTF.

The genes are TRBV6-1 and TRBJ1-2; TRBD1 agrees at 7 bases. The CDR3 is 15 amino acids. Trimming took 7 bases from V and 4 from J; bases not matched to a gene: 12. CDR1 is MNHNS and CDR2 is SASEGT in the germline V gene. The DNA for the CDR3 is TGTGCCAGCACCCCCGGTCAGGGACAGCTCTATGGCTACACCTTC. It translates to CASTPGQGQLYGYTF.